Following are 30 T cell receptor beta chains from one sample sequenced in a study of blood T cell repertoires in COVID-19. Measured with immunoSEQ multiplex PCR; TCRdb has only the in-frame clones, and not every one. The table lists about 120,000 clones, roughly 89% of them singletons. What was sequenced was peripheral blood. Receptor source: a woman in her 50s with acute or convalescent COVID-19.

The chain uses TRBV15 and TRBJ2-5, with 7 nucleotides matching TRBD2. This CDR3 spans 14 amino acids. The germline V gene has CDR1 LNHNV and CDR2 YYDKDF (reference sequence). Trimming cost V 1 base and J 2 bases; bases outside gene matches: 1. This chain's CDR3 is CATSRAGGQETQYF. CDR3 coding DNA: TGTGCCACCAGCAGAGCGGGGGGACAAGAGACCCAGTACTTC. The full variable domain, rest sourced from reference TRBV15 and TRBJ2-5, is DAMVIQNPRYQVTQFGKPVTLSCSQTLNHNVMYWYQQKSSQAPKLLFHYYDKDFNNEADTPDNFQSRRPNTSFCFLDIRSPGLGDTAMYLCATSRAGGQETQYFGPGTRLLVL.

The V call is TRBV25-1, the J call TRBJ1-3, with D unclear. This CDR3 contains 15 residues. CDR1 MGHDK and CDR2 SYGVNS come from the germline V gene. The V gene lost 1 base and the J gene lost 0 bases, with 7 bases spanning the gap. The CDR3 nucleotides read TGTGCCAGCAGTGAATTGAACAGCTCTGGAAACACCATATATTTT. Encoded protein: CASSELNSSGNTIYF.

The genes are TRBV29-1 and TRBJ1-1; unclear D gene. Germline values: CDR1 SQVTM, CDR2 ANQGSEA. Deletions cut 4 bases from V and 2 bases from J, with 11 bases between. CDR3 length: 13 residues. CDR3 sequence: CSVVWQRNTEAFF. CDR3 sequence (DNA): TGCAGCGTTGTGTGGCAGCGAAACACTGAAGCTTTCTTT.

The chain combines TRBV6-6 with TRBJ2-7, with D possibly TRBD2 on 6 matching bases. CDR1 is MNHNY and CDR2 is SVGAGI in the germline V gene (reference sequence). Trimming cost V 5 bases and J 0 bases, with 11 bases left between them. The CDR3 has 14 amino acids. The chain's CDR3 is CASSHGDSSYEQYF. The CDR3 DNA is TGTGCCAGCAGTCACGGGGACTCCTCCTACGAGCAGTACTTC.

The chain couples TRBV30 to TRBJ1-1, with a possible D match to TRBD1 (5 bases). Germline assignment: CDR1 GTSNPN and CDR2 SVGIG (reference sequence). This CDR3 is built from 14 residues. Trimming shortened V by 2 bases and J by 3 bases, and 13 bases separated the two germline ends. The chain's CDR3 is CAWSLTALDTEAFF. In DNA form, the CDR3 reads TGTGCCTGGAGTTTGACAGCCCTTGACACTGAAGCTTTCTTT.

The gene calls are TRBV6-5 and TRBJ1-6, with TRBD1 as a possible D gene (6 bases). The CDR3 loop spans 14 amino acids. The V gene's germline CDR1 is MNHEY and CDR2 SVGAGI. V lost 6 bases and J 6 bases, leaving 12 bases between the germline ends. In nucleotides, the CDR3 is TGTGCCAGCAGCTCTCAGGGGCGTAATTCACCCCTCCACTTT. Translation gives CASSSQGRNSPLHF.

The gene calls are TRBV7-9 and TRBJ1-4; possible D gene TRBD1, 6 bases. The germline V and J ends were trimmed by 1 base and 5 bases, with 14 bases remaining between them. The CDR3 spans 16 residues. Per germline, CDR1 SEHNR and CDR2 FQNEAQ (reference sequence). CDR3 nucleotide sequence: TGTGCCAGCAGCTTAGGTTCCGCAGGGGTAAATGAAAAACTGTTTTTT. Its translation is CASSLGSAGVNEKLFF.

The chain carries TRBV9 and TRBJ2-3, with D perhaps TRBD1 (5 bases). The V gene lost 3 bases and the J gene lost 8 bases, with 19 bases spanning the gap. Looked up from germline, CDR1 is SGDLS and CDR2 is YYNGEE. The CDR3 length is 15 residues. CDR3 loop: CASSAHNLQGGTQYF. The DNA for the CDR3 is TGTGCCAGCAGCGCCCACAATCTCCAGGGTGGTACGCAGTATTTT. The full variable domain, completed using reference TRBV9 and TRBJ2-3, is DSGVTQTPKHLITATGQRVTLRCSPRSGDLSVYWYQQSLDQGLQFLIQYYNGEERAKGNILERFSAQQFPDLHSELNLSSLELGDSALYFCASSAHNLQGGTQYFGPGTRLTVL.

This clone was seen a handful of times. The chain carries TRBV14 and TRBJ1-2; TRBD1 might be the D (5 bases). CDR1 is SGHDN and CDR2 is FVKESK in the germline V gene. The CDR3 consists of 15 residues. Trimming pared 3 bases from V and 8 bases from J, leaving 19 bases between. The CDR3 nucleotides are TGTGCCAGCAGCCATCATCTCAGGGCCCTAAGGGGCTACACCTTC. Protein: CASSHHLRALRGYTF.

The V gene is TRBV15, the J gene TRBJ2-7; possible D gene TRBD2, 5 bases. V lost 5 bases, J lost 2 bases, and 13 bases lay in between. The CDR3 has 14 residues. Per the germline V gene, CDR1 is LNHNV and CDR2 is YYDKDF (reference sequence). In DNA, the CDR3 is TGTGCCACCAGCCGGGAAGCGGTTCCCTACGAGCAGTACTTC. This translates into CATSREAVPYEQYF.

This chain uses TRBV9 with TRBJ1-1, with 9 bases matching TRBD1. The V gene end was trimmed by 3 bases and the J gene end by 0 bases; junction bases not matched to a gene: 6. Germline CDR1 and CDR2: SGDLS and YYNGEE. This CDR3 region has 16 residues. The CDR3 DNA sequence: TGTGCCAGCAGCGCCGGACAGGGGTGGGTGAACACTGAAGCTTTCTTT. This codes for CASSAGQGWVNTEAFF. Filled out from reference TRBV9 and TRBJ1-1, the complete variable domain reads DSGVTQTPKHLITATGQRVTLRCSPRSGDLSVYWYQQSLDQGLQFLIQYYNGEERAKGNILERFSAQQFPDLHSELNLSSLELGDSALYFCASSAGQGWVNTEAFFGQGTRLTVV.

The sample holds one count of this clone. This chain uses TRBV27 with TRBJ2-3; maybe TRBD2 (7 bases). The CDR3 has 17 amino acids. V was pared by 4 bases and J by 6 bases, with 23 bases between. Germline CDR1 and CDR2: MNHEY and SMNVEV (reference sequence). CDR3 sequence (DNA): TGTGCCAGCAGTTCACAGGGATTGCCGAGGGGGGGGGATACGCAGTATTTT. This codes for CASSSQGLPRGGDTQYF.

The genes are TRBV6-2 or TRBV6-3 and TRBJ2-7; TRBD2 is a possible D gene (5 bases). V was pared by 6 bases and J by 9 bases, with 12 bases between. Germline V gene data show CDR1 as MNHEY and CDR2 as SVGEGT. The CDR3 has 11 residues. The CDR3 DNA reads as TGTGCCAGCAGCCTCCCCGGAGGGCAGTACTTC. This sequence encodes CASSLPGGQYF.

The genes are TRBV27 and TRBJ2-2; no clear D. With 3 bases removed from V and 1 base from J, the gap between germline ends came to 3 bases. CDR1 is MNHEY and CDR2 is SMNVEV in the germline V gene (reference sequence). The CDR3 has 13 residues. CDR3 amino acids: CASSFLNTGELFF. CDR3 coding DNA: TGTGCCAGCAGTTTCCTGAACACCGGGGAGCTGTTTTTT.

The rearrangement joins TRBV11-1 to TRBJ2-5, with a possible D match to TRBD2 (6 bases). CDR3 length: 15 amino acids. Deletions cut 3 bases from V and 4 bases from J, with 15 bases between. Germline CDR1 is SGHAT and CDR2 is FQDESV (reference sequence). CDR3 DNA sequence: TGTGCCAGCAGCTTCACCGGGGTGGAGGGAGAGACCCAGTACTTC. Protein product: CASSFTGVEGETQYF.

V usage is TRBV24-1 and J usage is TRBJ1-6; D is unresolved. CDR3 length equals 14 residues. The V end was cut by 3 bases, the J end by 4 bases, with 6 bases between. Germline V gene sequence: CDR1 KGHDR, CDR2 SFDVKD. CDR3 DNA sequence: TGTGCCACCAGTGATGTCGGGTATAATTCACCCCTCCACTTT. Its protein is CATSDVGYNSPLHF.

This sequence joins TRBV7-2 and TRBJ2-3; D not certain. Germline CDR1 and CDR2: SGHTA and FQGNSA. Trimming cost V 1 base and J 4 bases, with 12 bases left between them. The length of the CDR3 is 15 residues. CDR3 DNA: TGTGCCAGCAGCTTAGAGCACTGGGCGCCAGATACGCAGTATTTT. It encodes CASSLEHWAPDTQYF.

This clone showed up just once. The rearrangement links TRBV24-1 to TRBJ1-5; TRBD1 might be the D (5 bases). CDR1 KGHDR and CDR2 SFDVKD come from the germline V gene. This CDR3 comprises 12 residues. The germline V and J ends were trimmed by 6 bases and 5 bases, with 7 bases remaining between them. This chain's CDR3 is CATSWGDQPQHF. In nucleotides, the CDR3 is TGTGCCACCAGTTGGGGGGATCAGCCCCAGCATTTT.

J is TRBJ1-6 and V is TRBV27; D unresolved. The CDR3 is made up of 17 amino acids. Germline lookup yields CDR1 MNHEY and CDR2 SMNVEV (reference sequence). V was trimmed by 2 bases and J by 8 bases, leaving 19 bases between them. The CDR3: CASSLEHPSLAHSPLHF. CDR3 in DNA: TGTGCCAGCAGTTTAGAACACCCCTCGCTGGCCCATTCACCCCTCCACTTT.

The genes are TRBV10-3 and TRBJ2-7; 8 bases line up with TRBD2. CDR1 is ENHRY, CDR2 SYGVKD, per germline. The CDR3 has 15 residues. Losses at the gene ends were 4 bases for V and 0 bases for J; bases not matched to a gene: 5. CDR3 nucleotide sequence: TGTGCCATCAGTGGGGGCGGGGGGATCTCCTACGAGCAGTACTTC. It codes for CAISGGGGISYEQYF.

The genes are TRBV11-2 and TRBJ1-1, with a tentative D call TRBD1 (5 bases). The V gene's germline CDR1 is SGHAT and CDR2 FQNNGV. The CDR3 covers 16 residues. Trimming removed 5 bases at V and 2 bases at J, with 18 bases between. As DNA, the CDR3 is TGTGCCAGCAGCCACCTAGTGGGAAGGGGAAACACTGAAGCTTTCTTT. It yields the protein CASSHLVGRGNTEAFF.

The CDR3 here is CASSQLLQGDSPLHF. The CDR3 bases are TGTGCCAGCAGTCAACTCTTACAGGGGGATTCACCCCTCCACTTT. The rearrangement links TRBV6-2 or TRBV6-3 to TRBJ1-6, with 8 bases matching TRBD1. In germline, CDR1 is MNHEY, CDR2 SVGEGT. The CDR3 length is 15 residues. V lost 5 bases and J lost 8; bases outside the gene matches: 8.

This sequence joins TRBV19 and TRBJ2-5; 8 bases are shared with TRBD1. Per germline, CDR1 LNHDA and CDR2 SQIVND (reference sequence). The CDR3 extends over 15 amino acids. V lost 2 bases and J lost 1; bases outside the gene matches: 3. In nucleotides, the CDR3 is TGTGCCAGTAGTATAATGGGACAGGCCCAAGAGACCCAGTACTTC. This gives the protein CASSIMGQAQETQYF.

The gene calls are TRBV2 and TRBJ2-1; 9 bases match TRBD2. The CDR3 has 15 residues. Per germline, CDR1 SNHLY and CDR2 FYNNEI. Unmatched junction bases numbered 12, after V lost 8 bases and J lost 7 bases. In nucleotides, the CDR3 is TGTGCCAGCGAAAAAGTAGGCGGGAGGGCTAATGAGCAGTTCTTC. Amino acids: CASEKVGGRANEQFF.

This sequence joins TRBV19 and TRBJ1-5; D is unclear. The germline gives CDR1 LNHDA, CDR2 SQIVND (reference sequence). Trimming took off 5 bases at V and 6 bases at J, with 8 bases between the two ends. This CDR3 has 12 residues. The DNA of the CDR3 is TGTGCCAGTAGTCGGTTTACTCAGCCCCAGCATTTT. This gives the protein CASSRFTQPQHF.

The chain's CDR3 is CATSDRSGNTDTQYF. The CDR3 coding sequence is TGTGCCACCAGTGATCGTAGCGGGAACACAGATACGCAGTATTTT. The chain joins TRBV24-1 to TRBJ2-3; TRBD2 agrees at 8 bases. Germline V lookup: CDR1 KGHDR, CDR2 SFDVKD. After removal of 3 bases from V and 2 bases from J, the junction contained 3 bases not matched to a gene. CDR3 length: 15 amino acids.

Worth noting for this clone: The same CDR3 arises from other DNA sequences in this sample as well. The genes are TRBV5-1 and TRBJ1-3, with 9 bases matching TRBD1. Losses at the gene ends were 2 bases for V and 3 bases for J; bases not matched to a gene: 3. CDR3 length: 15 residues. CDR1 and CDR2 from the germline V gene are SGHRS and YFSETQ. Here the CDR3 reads CASSLQGASGNTIYF. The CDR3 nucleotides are TGCGCCAGCAGCTTACAGGGGGCGAGTGGAAACACCATATATTTT.

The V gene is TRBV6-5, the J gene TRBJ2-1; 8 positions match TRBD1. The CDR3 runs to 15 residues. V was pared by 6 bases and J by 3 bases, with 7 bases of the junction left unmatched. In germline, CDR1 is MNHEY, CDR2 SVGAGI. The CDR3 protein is CASSTGGMVYNEQFF. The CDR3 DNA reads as TGTGCCAGCAGCACAGGGGGTATGGTCTACAATGAGCAGTTCTTC.

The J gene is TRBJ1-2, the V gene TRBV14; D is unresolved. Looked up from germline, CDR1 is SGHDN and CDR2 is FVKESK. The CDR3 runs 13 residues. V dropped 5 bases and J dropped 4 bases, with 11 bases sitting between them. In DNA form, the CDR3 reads TGTGCCAGCAGCTTAGCCGGTACCTATGGCTACACCTTC. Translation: CASSLAGTYGYTF.

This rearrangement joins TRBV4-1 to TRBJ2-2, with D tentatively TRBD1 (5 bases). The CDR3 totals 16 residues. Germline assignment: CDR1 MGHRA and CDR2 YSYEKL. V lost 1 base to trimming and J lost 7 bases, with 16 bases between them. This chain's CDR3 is CASSQVSGYRGGELFF. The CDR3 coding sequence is TGCGCCAGCAGCCAAGTATCAGGGTACAGAGGCGGGGAGCTGTTTTTT.